Shown below are 21 T cell receptor beta chains from a single sample sequenced in a study of T cell changes during pregnancy in multiple sclerosis. TCRdb's table, derived via immunoSEQ multiplex PCR, lists solely in-frame clones and lacks some. The data contain 45,000 or so clones, 80% to 90% of them singletons. This specimen consisted of CD4+ T cells from peripheral blood mononuclear cells, obtained after pregnancy. These TCRs come from a female donor with multiple sclerosis, enrolled in a pregnancy study.

This clone is a singleton in its sample. The chain employs TRBV5-1 and TRBJ2-5; TRBD1 matches at 10 bases. Germline V gives CDR1 SGHRS, CDR2 YFSETQ. V lost 2 bases and J lost 1; bases outside the gene matches: 5. CDR3 length: 16 residues. The CDR3 coding sequence is TGCGCCAGCAGCTTACGATGGACAGGGGGCCAAGAGACCCAGTACTTC. It specifies CASSLRWTGGQETQYF.

CDR3 nucleotide sequence: TGTGCCAGCAGTGGGGGACTAGCGGCCTACAATGAGCAGTTCTTC. It codes for CASSGGLAAYNEQFF. The gene calls are TRBV2 and TRBJ2-1, with 11 bases lining up with TRBD2. Germline CDR1 SNHLY, CDR2 FYNNEI. The trim removed 4 bases at V and 2 bases at J, leaving 1 base unmatched. CDR3 length: 15 residues.

This chain connects TRBV6-4 to TRBJ1-1, with D perhaps matching TRBD1 (6 bases). The CDR3 runs to 13 residues. The V gene lost 7 bases and the J gene lost 5 bases, with 14 bases spanning the gap. CDR1 is MRHNA, CDR2 SNTAGT, per germline. The CDR3: CASKADRGTEAFF. The CDR3 coding sequence is TGTGCCAGCAAAGCGGACAGAGGGACTGAAGCTTTCTTT.

The chain is built from TRBV5-1 and TRBJ1-2; TRBD1 matches 12 bases. CDR1 and CDR2 from the germline V gene are SGHRS and YFSETQ. The CDR3 extends over 16 amino acids. J gave up 6 bases and V 3 bases, and 9 bases lay outside the gene matches. CDR3 amino acids: CASSSRDRGQEDGYTF. CDR3 bases: TGCGCCAGCAGCTCTAGGGACAGGGGGCAGGAAGATGGCTACACCTTC.

The gene calls are TRBV28 and TRBJ2-3; D remains ambiguous. The CDR3 consists of 13 residues. The V end lost 7 bases, the J end lost 3 bases, and 11 bases lay between the germline ends. Germline V gene lookup returns CDR1 MDHEN and CDR2 SYDVKM. This chain's CDR3 is CASTDPRTDTQYF. CDR3 DNA sequence: TGTGCCAGCACTGACCCTAGGACAGATACGCAGTATTTT.

This chain joins TRBV30 and TRBJ2-7, with 7 bases matching TRBD1. Germline CDR1 GTSNPN, CDR2 SVGIG (reference sequence). This CDR3 spans 13 amino acids. V trimming: 5 bases; J trimming: 6 bases; junction bases outside the gene matches: 10. CDR3 in amino acids: CAWGRGQQGEQYF. DNA for the CDR3: TGTGCCTGGGGAAGGGGGCAACAGGGCGAGCAGTACTTC.

J is TRBJ2-5 and V is TRBV7-2; weak D call: TRBD2 (7 bases). CDR1 is SGHTA, CDR2 FQGNSA, per germline. The germline V and J ends were trimmed by 6 bases and 0 bases, with 14 bases remaining between them. The CDR3 covers 15 residues. The CDR3 here is CASRGGGTNQETQYF. Here the CDR3 DNA reads TGTGCCAGCAGAGGGGGGGGAACCAACCAAGAGACCCAGTACTTC.

V is TRBV19 and J is TRBJ2-7; 8 nucleotides align to TRBD1. Germline CDR1 reads LNHDA; CDR2 reads SQIVND (reference sequence). With V trimmed by 7 bases and J by 3 bases, 8 bases remained unmatched. The CDR3 runs to 14 residues. As DNA, the CDR3 is TGTGCCAGTAATCCCGGACAGGGTGGCTACGAGCAGTACTTC. Residues: CASNPGQGGYEQYF.

The chain joins TRBV19 to TRBJ2-2, with TRBD2 matching 7 bases. Unmatched junction bases numbered 14, after V lost 2 bases and J lost 5 bases. This CDR3 is built from 18 residues. CDR1 and CDR2 from the germline V gene are LNHDA and SQIVND (reference sequence). The DNA of the CDR3 is TGTGCCAGTAGTATATTGAGCGTGGGAGGGCCGAGGACCGGGGAGCTGTTTTTT. Translated, it gives CASSILSVGGPRTGELFF. The whole variable domain, remainder taken from reference TRBV19 and TRBJ2-2, is DGGITQSPKYLFRKEGQNVTLSCEQNLNHDAMYWYRQDPGQGLRLIYYSQIVNDFQKGDIAEGYSVSREKKESFPLTVTSAQKNPTAFYLCASSILSVGGPRTGELFFGEGSRLTVL.

This clone appeared a few times. CDR3 coding DNA: TGTGCCAGCAGCGTAGAAACAGACTATGGCTACACCTTC. Protein product: CASSVETDYGYTF. The rearrangement links TRBV9 to TRBJ1-2; no reliable D call. Per germline, CDR1 SGDLS and CDR2 YYNGEE. Trimming took 0 bases from V and 3 from J, leaving 6 bases between them. This CDR3 comprises 13 residues.

In its sample, this clone was seen once. The chain carries TRBV5-1 and TRBJ2-7, with 11 bases lining up with TRBD2. The CDR3 length is 17 residues. Germline CDR1 SGHRS, CDR2 YFSETQ. The ends lost 4 bases at V and 0 bases at J; junction bases unmatched: 9. The CDR3 coding sequence is TGCGCCAGCAGCCTTAGCGGGGGGGGCCTTAGCTCCTACGAGCAGTACTTC. Protein sequence: CASSLSGGGLSSYEQYF. Supplemented by reference TRBV5-1 and TRBJ2-7, the full variable domain reads KAGVTQTPRYLIKTRGQQVTLSCSPISGHRSVSWYQQTPGQGLQFLFEYFSETQRNKGNFPGRFSGRQFSNSRSEMNVSTLELGDSALYLCASSLSGGGLSSYEQYFGPGTRLTVT.

This chain uses TRBV9 with TRBJ2-3; TRBD1 matches 9 bases. Trimming cost V 4 bases and J 4 bases; bases outside gene matches: 4. The CDR3 has 14 residues. Germline V lookup: CDR1 SGDLS, CDR2 YYNGEE. The CDR3: CASSTRTGADTQYF. Written as DNA, the CDR3 is TGTGCCAGCAGCACCCGGACAGGGGCAGATACGCAGTATTTT.

The rearrangement links TRBV27 to TRBJ2-7, with 7 bases matching TRBD1. Losses at the gene ends were 6 bases for V and 2 bases for J; bases not matched to a gene: 16. CDR3 length: 17 amino acids. Germline CDR1 and CDR2: MNHEY and SMNVEV (reference sequence). CDR3 DNA sequence: TGTGCCAGCAGCACACGATCTAGGGACAGACGTGCCTACGAGCAGTACTTC. Protein product: CASSTRSRDRRAYEQYF.

V and J are TRBV28 and TRBJ2-3, with TRBD2 identical over 9 bases. Germline V gene lookup returns CDR1 MDHEN and CDR2 SYDVKM. CDR3 length: 17 residues. V was pared by 3 bases and J by 4 bases, with 11 bases of the junction left unmatched. For the CDR3, the DNA is TGTGCCAGCAGTTTCGGGTCAGCGGGAGGAATCCCAGATACGCAGTATTTT. Its protein product is CASSFGSAGGIPDTQYF.

This clone was found once. V is TRBV5-1 and J is TRBJ2-1; 8 bases are a match to TRBD2. This CDR3 has 15 residues. V was clipped by 5 bases and J by 6 bases; unmatched bases: 10. CDR1 and CDR2 from the germline V gene are SGHRS and YFSETQ. The CDR3 DNA reads as TGCGCCAGCAGAAAGGGACTAGTCAACCCCAATGAGCAGTTCTTC. It is translated as CASRKGLVNPNEQFF.

This clone appeared a single time. The chain uses TRBV11-2 and TRBJ2-1, with 11 bases matching TRBD2. Per germline, CDR1 SGHAT and CDR2 FQNNGV. The CDR3 is made up of 18 amino acids. V lost 3 bases, J lost 2 bases, and 9 bases stayed unmatched. The CDR3 sequence: CASSFTISGRGTYNEQFF. Written as DNA, the CDR3 is TGTGCCAGCAGCTTTACGATTAGCGGGAGGGGGACCTACAATGAGCAGTTCTTC. The full variable domain, in which reference TRBV11-2 and TRBJ2-1 provide the parts outside the CDR3, is EAGVAQSPRYKIIEKRQSVAFWCNPISGHATLYWYQQILGQGPKLLIQFQNNGVVDDSQLPKDRFSAERLKGVDSTLKIQPAKLEDSAVYLCASSFTISGRGTYNEQFFGPGTRLTVL.

This rearrangement joins TRBV11-2 to TRBJ2-5; TRBD2 agrees at 13 bases. The CDR3 consists of 13 residues. Germline CDR1 and CDR2: SGHAT and FQNNGV. After removal of 8 bases from V and 5 bases from J, the junction contained 2 bases not matched to a gene. This CDR3 is CASGLAGEETQYF. The CDR3 nucleotides are TGTGCCAGCGGACTAGCGGGAGAGGAGACCCAGTACTTC.

The chain carries TRBV9 and TRBJ2-3; 10 nucleotides agree with TRBD2. Trimming at V came to 3 bases and at J to 0 bases, leaving 1 base not matched to a gene. Looked up from germline, CDR1 is SGDLS and CDR2 is YYNGEE. This CDR3 comprises 15 residues. This CDR3 is CASSAAGGSTDTQYF. CDR3 nucleotides: TGTGCCAGCAGCGCAGCGGGAGGGAGCACAGATACGCAGTATTTT.

The rearrangement joins TRBV28 to TRBJ2-3, with 8 bases identical to TRBD2. Germline V gene data show CDR1 as MDHEN and CDR2 as SYDVKM. With 5 bases clipped from V and 2 bases from J, the junction kept 9 bases outside the gene matches. The CDR3 spans 16 residues. CDR3 in DNA: TGTGCCAGCAGTCGGGGGGGCTCCCGGGTCACAGATACGCAGTATTTT. Amino acids: CASSRGGSRVTDTQYF.

The rearrangement joins TRBV6-1 to TRBJ1-1; D unresolved. There are 13 residues in the CDR3. V was clipped by 8 bases and J by 3 bases, with 13 bases between them. Germline lookup yields CDR1 MNHNS and CDR2 SASEGT. CDR3 loop: CASLRIGHTEAFF. As DNA, the CDR3 is TGTGCCAGCCTACGTATTGGGCACACTGAAGCTTTCTTT.

The V call is TRBV6-6, the J call TRBJ2-1, with D possibly TRBD2 on 7 matching bases. Germline CDR1 is MNHNY and CDR2 is SVGAGI (reference sequence). The CDR3 is made up of 14 amino acids. V was trimmed by 5 bases and J by 9 bases, leaving 17 bases between them. The CDR3 reads CASSTAVGGLEQFF. The DNA for the CDR3 is TGTGCCAGCAGTACTGCCGTGGGGGGGCTTGAGCAGTTCTTC.